The 10 T cell receptor beta chains reported below all come from one sample, sequenced in a study of control samples from healthy donors and cancer patients. Data came from immunoSEQ multiplex PCR; TCRdb stores just in-frame clones and leaves some out. The data show more than 75,000 clones, with around three quarters seen just once and over 9.5% held by the top ten. The specimen was blood. The source is a woman aged 25 to 39 in good health.

The sample holds a few counts of this clone. The chain is built from TRBV5-6 and TRBJ1-5, with TRBD1 as a possible D gene (5 bases). The CDR3 totals 16 residues. Trimming cost V 4 bases and J 0 bases, with 14 bases left between them. Germline CDR1 reads SGHDT; CDR2 reads YYEEEE. Here the CDR3 DNA reads TGTGCCAGCAGCAACTGGGGCAGTTATAGCAATCAGCCCCAGCATTTT. Translated, it gives CASSNWGSYSNQPQHF.

The V and J genes are TRBV5-5 and TRBJ2-3; D not resolved. The germline gives CDR1 SGHKS, CDR2 YYEKEE (reference sequence). The CDR3 contains 12 residues. V was cut by 2 bases and J by 4 bases, with 5 bases left in between. Written as DNA, the CDR3 is TGTGCCAGCAGCTTTACGGCAGATACGCAGTATTTT. Its protein product is CASSFTADTQYF.

This clone has a handful of counts. This rearrangement joins TRBV4-3 to TRBJ2-7, with 7 positions matching TRBD1. Trimming removed 2 bases from V and 2 bases from J; junction bases left unmatched: 3. Per the germline V gene, CDR1 is LGHNA and CDR2 is YSLEER. The CDR3 length is 14 residues. The CDR3, as DNA: TGCGCCAGCAGCCAATGGACAGGAACCTACGAGCAGTACTTC. Its translation: CASSQWTGTYEQYF.

The CDR3 here is CASSWDRGLDYGYTF. The CDR3 DNA reads TGCGCCAGCAGCTGGGACAGGGGGTTAGACTATGGCTACACCTTC. The V call is TRBV4-3, the J call TRBJ1-2, with 11 bases fitting TRBD1. Looked up from germline, CDR1 is LGHNA and CDR2 is YSLEER. V shed 5 bases and J 3 bases; nucleotides not matched to a gene: 5. The CDR3 length is 15 residues.

In this sample, this clone turned up once. The V and J genes are TRBV6-6 and TRBJ2-2; weak D call: TRBD2 (5 bases). Trimming took 7 bases from V and 6 from J, leaving 12 bases between them. Germline assignment: CDR1 MNHNY and CDR2 SVGAGI (reference sequence). The CDR3 covers 13 residues. The CDR3 region is CASTAVGAGELFF. CDR3 coding DNA: TGTGCCAGCACAGCCGTCGGGGCCGGGGAGCTGTTTTTT.

This clone was recorded a few times. The J gene is TRBJ1-2, the V gene TRBV6-1; TRBD1 is a possible D gene (6 bases). V lost 2 bases, J lost 7 bases, and 23 bases lay in between. Germline values: CDR1 MNHNS, CDR2 SASEGT. CDR3 length: 17 residues. CDR3 loop: CASSETLTGGNSGGYTF. The CDR3 bases are TGTGCCAGCAGTGAAACACTAACCGGGGGCAATTCCGGTGGCTACACCTTC.

The rearrangement links TRBV20-1 to TRBJ2-3, with D uncertain. Germline V gene data show CDR1 as DFQATT and CDR2 as SNEGSKA (reference sequence). The CDR3 runs to 11 residues. Trimming removed 7 bases from V and 1 base from J, with 6 bases in between. The CDR3 DNA reads as TGCAGTGTGGATGGCACAGATACGCAGTATTTT. It encodes CSVDGTDTQYF.

This clone was counted between two and nine times. The chain uses TRBV5-4 and TRBJ1-2; D is undetermined. In germline, CDR1 is SGHNT, CDR2 YYREEE (reference sequence). This CDR3 is built from 15 residues. V lost 4 bases and J lost 4, with 17 bases in between. CDR3 in DNA: TGTGCCAGCAGCCTCAAAGGCGGCAATCCCTATGGCTACACCTTC. It translates to CASSLKGGNPYGYTF.

The table lists this clone with a count of one. The rearrangement joins TRBV5-1 to TRBJ2-2, with a possible D match to TRBD2 (6 bases). The CDR3 loop spans 15 amino acids. V lost 4 bases and J 1 base, leaving 11 bases between the germline ends. Looked up from germline, CDR1 is SGHRS and CDR2 is YFSETQ. The CDR3 DNA is TGCGCCAGCAGCGGAGGGGACGGGAACACCGGGGAGCTGTTTTTT. This encodes CASSGGDGNTGELFF. Full variable domain (missing parts from reference TRBV5-1 and TRBJ2-2): KAGVTQTPRYLIKTRGQQVTLSCSPISGHRSVSWYQQTPGQGLQFLFEYFSETQRNKGNFPGRFSGRQFSNSRSEMNVSTLELGDSALYLCASSGGDGNTGELFFGEGSRLTVL.

The V call is TRBV11-2, the J call TRBJ1-5; no clear D. Germline CDR1 SGHAT, CDR2 FQNNGV. The V end lost 1 base, the J end lost 8 bases, and 9 bases lay between the germline ends. The CDR3 extends over 13 amino acids. This chain's CDR3 is CASSLVPKEPQHF. The CDR3 bases are TGTGCCAGCAGCTTAGTACCCAAAGAGCCCCAGCATTTT.